This T cell receptor beta chain is from a study of T cells in Graves' hyperthyroidism and ophthalmopathy. RNA transcripts served as the template for amplifying TCR beta CDR3 regions. HTBI primers drove first-round RT-PCR of the TCR CDR3. TCRdb re-called the multiplex PCR reads through MiXCR, storing one row per CDR3 protein. Of about 570,000 distinct CDR3 sequences in the sample, around 15% were seen once. This clonotype was seen ten or more times. Its antigen is currently unknown. Patients with uncontrolled infections, other autoimmune diseases, pregnancy or lactation were excluded. Diagnoses rested on clinical symptoms, serum thyroxine and TRAb, thyroid ultrasound and orbital computed tomography. Findings and caveats of the study: Most thyroid clonotypes expanded above 0.001 appeared in blood too.

This TCR was recovered from a woman aged 40 to 50 with Graves' hyperthyroidism. Sequences were obtained from blood.

The CDR3 DNA reads TGCGCCAGCAGCGCCGACAGACTATCCTACAATGAGCAGTTCTTC. This translates into CASSADRLSYNEQFF. V and J are TRBV5-1 and TRBJ2-1; D assignment may be TRBD1 or TRBD2 (5 bases each). Trimming removed 4 bases from V and 1 base from J, with 12 bases in between. The germline V gene encodes CDR1 SGHRS and CDR2 YFSETQ. The CDR3 loop spans 15 amino acids.